This T cell receptor (beta chain) comes out of a study of response to subunit inactivated influenza vaccine. This CDR3 region has 15 residues. Unmatched junction bases numbered 8, after V lost 5 bases and J lost 7 bases. One entry per CDR3 protein results from TCRdb running MiXCR on the RT-PCR reads. The sample yields some 800,000 distinct CDR3 sequences, around 20% seen once. The sequence was obtained from a man in his forties or fifties who received an inactivated influenza vaccine. This specimen was PBMCs from blood, taken less than 6 days after vaccination. The rearrangement links TRBV12-3 or TRBV12-4 to TRBJ2-1; the match to TRBD2 covers 10 bases. The CDR3 DNA reads as TGTGCCAGCAGTCAAGCAGCTAGCGGGAGTAATGAGCAGTTCTTC. Its protein product is CASSQAASGSNEQFF.